This TCR beta chain was documented in a study of siplizumab effects on memory and regulatory T cells. The CDR3 loop spans 14 amino acids. CDR1 SEHNR and CDR2 FQNEAQ come from the germline V gene (reference sequence). Study-wide findings and caveats: Siplizumab led to significantly less abundant alloreactive sequences that could be traced back to unstimulated CD4+ memory cells. Mappable alloreactive CD4+ clones came from Treg cells about 65% of the time on average with siplizumab, against approximately 26% in controls. Naive T cells appeared more varied than memory cells and looked like key alloresponse contributors.

As concerns this clone: The antigen is not known. One end of the junction fails to match germline, which may point to a read error.

Produced via immunoSEQ multiplex PCR; TCRdb's table is partial and in-frame only. Among roughly 9,000 clones listed, over 60% were seen once. The source material was effector memory CD8+ T cells sorted from blood. Subset meaning: unstimulated CD8+ effector memory T cells. This sequence originates from a human donor in good health. V gene TRBV7-9 combines with J gene TRBJ2-5, with TRBD2 matching over 9 bases. Near its end, the DNA agrees better with TRBJ2-7, so the J call may be wrong. CDR3 protein: CASSLAGPIYEQYF. The CDR3 nucleotides read TGTGCCAGCAGCCTAGCGGGACCTATTTACGAGCAGTACTTC.